Each of the 15 T cell receptor beta chains below was sequenced from the same sample in a study of early T cells in non-severe SARS-CoV-2 infection. Each CDR3 protein is one row after TCRdb ran MiXCR on the 5' RACE reads. This sample has fewer than 120,000 distinct CDR3 sequences, with roughly 13% found just once. Source: whole blood, taken at baseline. These receptors originate from an adult who was a healthcare worker with PCR-confirmed SARS-CoV-2 infection or an uninfected control (not recorded which).

Points on this clonotype: The junction differs from germline at one of its ends, possibly a read error. This chain connects TRBV27 to TRBJ1-5; 8 nucleotides line up with TRBD1. CDR3 length: 14 amino acids. Per the germline V gene, CDR1 is MNHEY and CDR2 is SMNVEV (reference sequence). DNA of the CDR3: TGTGCCAGCAGTCTATCAGGGGGCCGTCAGCCCCAGCATTTT. This gives the protein CASSLSGGRQPQHF.

The J gene is TRBJ2-1, the V gene TRBV20-1; 13 bases are a match to TRBD2. Germline V lookup: CDR1 DFQATT, CDR2 SNEGSKA (reference sequence). The CDR3 is 15 residues long. The J segment lost 7 bases and the V segment lost 6 bases, leaving 9 bases of the junction unmatched. This chain's CDR3 is CSARTSGGAGNEQFF. As DNA, the CDR3 is TGCAGTGCCCGAACTAGCGGGGGGGCCGGGAATGAGCAGTTCTTC.

The V gene is TRBV7-2, the J gene TRBJ2-2, with a tentative D call TRBD2 (5 bases). There are 13 residues in the CDR3. The germline gives CDR1 SGHTA, CDR2 FQGNSA. V was shortened by 3 bases and J by 7 bases, with 9 bases between the two germline ends. Here the CDR3 reads CASSLVAGGELFF. Written as DNA, the CDR3 is TGTGCCAGCAGCTTGGTGGCGGGCGGGGAGCTGTTTTTT.

This clonotype was counted between two and nine times. The V gene is TRBV6-1, the J gene TRBJ1-2; D is undetermined. This CDR3 contains 14 residues. The V and J ends lost 1 base and 1 base respectively, with 7 bases between them. Germline V lookup: CDR1 MNHNS, CDR2 SASEGT. CDR3 DNA: TGTGCCAGCAGTGAAGATAGGATTAACTATGGCTACACCTTC. Amino acid sequence: CASSEDRINYGYTF.

V usage is TRBV5-1 and J usage is TRBJ2-1, with 7 positions matching TRBD1. In germline, CDR1 is SGHRS, CDR2 YFSETQ. J lost 2 bases, V lost 2 bases, and 1 base had no gene match. This CDR3 comprises 14 residues. CDR3 region: CASSFDRAYNEQFF. The CDR3 coding sequence is TGCGCCAGCAGCTTCGACAGGGCCTACAATGAGCAGTTCTTC. Using reference TRBV5-1 and TRBJ2-1 for the parts outside the CDR3, the full variable domain is KAGVTQTPRYLIKTRGQQVTLSCSPISGHRSVSWYQQTPGQGLQFLFEYFSETQRNKGNFPGRFSGRQFSNSRSEMNVSTLELGDSALYLCASSFDRAYNEQFFGPGTRLTVL.

This clonotype has a count of ten or more. The chain is built from TRBV5-4 and TRBJ1-1; 9 bases align to TRBD1. The germline gives CDR1 SGHNT, CDR2 YYREEE (reference sequence). The J segment lost 5 bases and the V segment lost 4 bases, leaving 6 bases of the junction unmatched. CDR3 size: 14 residues. CDR3 in amino acids: CASSLTGGVTEAFF. In DNA, the CDR3 is TGTGCCAGCAGCCTGACAGGGGGAGTAACTGAAGCTTTCTTT.

This clonotype was seen a handful of times. The chain combines TRBV7-7 with TRBJ2-5; D is possibly TRBD1 (6 bases). Trimming took off 1 base at V and 5 bases at J, with 14 bases between the two ends. CDR1 and CDR2 from the germline V gene are SSHAT and FNYEAQ (reference sequence). The CDR3 length is 15 residues. This chain's CDR3 is CASSLGSQGRETQYF. The CDR3 region has the DNA TGTGCCAGCAGCTTAGGTTCACAGGGTAGGGAGACCCAGTACTTC.

This chain uses TRBV12-3 or TRBV12-4 with TRBJ1-2, with D possibly being TRBD1 (6 bases). This CDR3 spans 14 amino acids. The V and J ends lost 6 bases and 3 bases respectively, with 14 bases between them. The CDR3 sequence is CASSSTGTYYGYTF. Here the CDR3 DNA reads TGTGCCAGCAGCTCCACAGGGACGTACTATGGCTACACCTTC.

This clonotype has more than one count but fewer than ten. CDR3 DNA sequence: TGCAGTGCTAGCAACCGGGACAGGGCCAACGAGCAGTACTTC. It is translated as CSASNRDRANEQYF. The chain couples TRBV20-1 to TRBJ2-7, with 9 bases identical to TRBD1. Germline V gene sequence: CDR1 DFQATT, CDR2 SNEGSKA (reference sequence). Trimming cost V 3 bases and J 5 bases; bases outside gene matches: 8. The CDR3 contains 14 residues.

The V and J genes are TRBV27 and TRBJ2-1; D is possibly TRBD2 (6 bases). Germline V gene data show CDR1 as MNHEY and CDR2 as SMNVEV (reference sequence). V lost 5 bases and J lost 7, with 18 bases in between. The CDR3 totals 15 residues. CDR3 protein: CASSLPLARNNEQFF. CDR3 coding DNA: TGTGCCAGCAGTCTCCCCCTAGCGAGGAATAATGAGCAGTTCTTC.

The chain recombines TRBV2 with TRBJ1-5; TRBD1 agrees at 7 bases. CDR3 length: 13 residues. Germline trimming cut 8 bases from V and 2 bases from J; bases unmatched to any gene: 3. Per the germline V gene, CDR1 is SNHLY and CDR2 is FYNNEI. The CDR3 region has the DNA TGTGCCAGCCAAGGGACAGGCAATCAGCCCCAGCATTTT. It codes for CASQGTGNQPQHF.

The gene calls are TRBV11-2 and TRBJ1-1; 11 bases are a match to TRBD1. Trimming at V came to 3 bases and at J to 12 bases, leaving 12 bases not matched to a gene. CDR1 and CDR2 (germline): SGHAT, FQNNGV. This CDR3 has 15 amino acids. The CDR3 DNA reads TGTGCCAGCAGCTTGGGTCTTAGGACAGGGGGCTCCCCTTTCTTT. It codes for CASSLGLRTGGSPFF.

The table lists this clonotype with a few counts. J is TRBJ2-1 and V is TRBV5-4; the match to TRBD1 covers 7 bases. The germline CDR1 and CDR2 sequences are SGHNT and YYREEE (reference sequence). The ends lost 5 bases at V and 0 bases at J; junction bases unmatched: 8. The CDR3 totals 16 residues. CDR3 in amino acids: CASRPGQDSSYNEQFF. For the CDR3, the DNA is TGTGCCAGCAGGCCCGGACAGGATAGCTCCTACAATGAGCAGTTCTTC. Filled out from reference TRBV5-4 and TRBJ2-1, the complete variable domain reads ETGVTQSPTHLIKTRGQQVTLRCSSQSGHNTVSWYQQALGQGPQFIFQYYREEENGRGNFPPRFSGLQFPNYSSELNVNALELDDSALYLCASRPGQDSSYNEQFFGPGTRLTVL.

This clonotype was seen a few times. The chain is built from TRBV30 and TRBJ1-2; D is ambiguous. Germline CDR1 and CDR2: GTSNPN and SVGIG (reference sequence). V lost 0 bases, J lost 4 bases, and 9 bases lay in between. The CDR3 has 13 amino acids. The CDR3 protein is CAWSVLGLYGYTF. The CDR3 bases are TGTGCCTGGAGTGTACTAGGGCTCTATGGCTACACCTTC.

Only a few counts were recorded for this clonotype. The J gene is TRBJ2-1, the V gene TRBV28; D call uncertain. V dropped 2 bases and J dropped 9 bases, with 8 bases sitting between them. The CDR3 is 12 residues long. CDR1 and CDR2 (germline): MDHEN, SYDVKM. CDR3 protein: CASSLTQVEQFF. The CDR3 DNA sequence: TGTGCCAGCAGTTTAACGCAGGTTGAGCAGTTCTTC.